This TCR beta chain appears in the sequencing data of a study of blood T cell repertoires in COVID-19. About the research overall: COVID-19 samples, acute and convalescent, were from the United States, Italy and Spain. PBMCs, B-cell-depleted T cells, or T cells were the source of the cDNA or gDNA that made up the material.

Produced via immunoSEQ multiplex PCR; TCRdb's table is partial and in-frame only. The profile shows 60,000 or so clones, 85% to 90% of them singletons. The sample was peripheral blood. The clonotype comes from a human donor with active COVID-19. The donor label of this sample is uncertain.

This CDR3 reads CASSQEGGPGELFF. Here the CDR3 DNA reads TGCGCCAGCAGCCAAGAGGGGGGGCCCGGGGAGCTGTTTTTT. The rearrangement uses TRBV4-3 and TRBJ2-2, with D possibly matching TRBD2 (7 bases). V gave up 0 bases and J gave up 6 bases, with 8 bases separating them. The CDR3 spans 14 residues. The V gene's germline CDR1 is LGHNA and CDR2 YSLEER.